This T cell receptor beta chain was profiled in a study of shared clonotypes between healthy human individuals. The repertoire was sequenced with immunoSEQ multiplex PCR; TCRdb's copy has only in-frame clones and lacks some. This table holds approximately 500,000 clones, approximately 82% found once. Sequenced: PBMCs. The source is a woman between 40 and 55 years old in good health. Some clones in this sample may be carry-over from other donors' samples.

For the CDR3, the DNA is TGTGCCAGCAGCTTTGGGATGAACACTGAAGCTTTCTTT. Translating gives CASSFGMNTEAFF. J is TRBJ1-1 and V is TRBV7-2; unclear D gene. Trimming left V 3 bases short and J 0 bases short, with 5 bases between. From germline, CDR1 is SGHTA and CDR2 FQGNSA. This CDR3 has 13 amino acids.